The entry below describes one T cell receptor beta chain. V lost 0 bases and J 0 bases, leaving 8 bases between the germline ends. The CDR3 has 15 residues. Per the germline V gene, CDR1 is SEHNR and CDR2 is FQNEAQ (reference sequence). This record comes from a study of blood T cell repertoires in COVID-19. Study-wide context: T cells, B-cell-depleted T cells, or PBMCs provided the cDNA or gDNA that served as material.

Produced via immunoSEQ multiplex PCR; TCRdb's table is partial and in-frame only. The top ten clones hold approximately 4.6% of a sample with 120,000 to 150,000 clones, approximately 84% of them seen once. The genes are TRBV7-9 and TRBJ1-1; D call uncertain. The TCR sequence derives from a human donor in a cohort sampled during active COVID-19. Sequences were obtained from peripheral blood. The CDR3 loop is CASSLAADMNTEAFF. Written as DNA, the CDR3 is TGTGCCAGCAGCTTAGCGGCAGATATGAACACTGAAGCTTTCTTT.